The clone carrying this TCR beta chain appeared many times. These data originate in a study of blood T cell repertoires in COVID-19. In the study overall: From the United States, Italy and Spain came samples of acute and convalescent COVID-19. From T cells, B-cell-depleted T cells, or PBMCs came the material, which was cDNA or gDNA.

Only in-frame clones appear in the TCRdb table, and some are missing; sequencing was by immunoSEQ multiplex PCR. The sample shows around 73,000 clones, roughly three quarters of them seen only once. Trimming at V came to 3 bases and at J to 3 bases, leaving 0 bases not matched to a gene. The CDR3 length is 13 residues. Germline lookup yields CDR1 SGHVS and CDR2 FQNEAQ. Material: peripheral blood. This receptor was identified in an older man with COVID-19, enrolled during active disease. V usage is TRBV7-8 and J usage is TRBJ1-2; the match to TRBD1 covers 8 bases. The CDR3 DNA sequence: TGTGCCAGCAGCTTGGACAGGGACTATGGCTACACCTTC. Its protein is CASSLDRDYGYTF.